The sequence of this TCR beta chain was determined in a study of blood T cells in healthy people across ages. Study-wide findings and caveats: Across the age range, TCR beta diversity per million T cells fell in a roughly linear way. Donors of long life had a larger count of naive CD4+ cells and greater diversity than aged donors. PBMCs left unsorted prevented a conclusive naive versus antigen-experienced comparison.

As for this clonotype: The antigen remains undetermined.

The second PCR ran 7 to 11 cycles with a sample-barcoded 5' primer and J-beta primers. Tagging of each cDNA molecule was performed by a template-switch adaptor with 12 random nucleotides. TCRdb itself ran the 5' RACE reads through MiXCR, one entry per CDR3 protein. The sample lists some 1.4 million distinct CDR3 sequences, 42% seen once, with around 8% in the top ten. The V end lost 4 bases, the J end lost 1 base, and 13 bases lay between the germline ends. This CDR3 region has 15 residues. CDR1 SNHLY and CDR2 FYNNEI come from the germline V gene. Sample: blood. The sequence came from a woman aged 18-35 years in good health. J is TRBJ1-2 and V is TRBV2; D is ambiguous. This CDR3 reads CASSARDGRNYGYTF. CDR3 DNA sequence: TGTGCCAGCAGTGCCCGCGATGGTCGTAACTATGGCTACACCTTC.